This is a list of T cell receptor beta chains from one sample in a study of breast tumors, draining lymph nodes, adjacent tissues. TCRdb processed the multiplex PCR reads anew with MiXCR; each CDR3 protein has one entry. The sample contains about 110,000 distinct CDR3 sequences, around 30% of which appear only once. The sequenced sample was axillary lymph node tissue. The receptors originated from a female donor with breast cancer. Some clones in this sample may be carry-over from other donors' samples. Each CDR3 is given with its conserved first and last residue. A D gene is named only where the DNA matches it firmly. Size is stated for part of the rows, as once, few or many counts, or as a class when the clone is expanded.

j_call v_call clone_size d_call cdr3_nt cdr3_aa
TRBJ2-2 TRBV9 many - TGTGCCAGCAGCACACGGGACACTCGCACCGGGGAGCTGTTTTTT CASSTRDTRTGELFF
TRBJ2-2 TRBV5-4 many TRBD2 TGTGCCAGCAGCCCGGGGACTAGCGAGAACACCGGGGAGCTGTTTTTT CASSPGTSENTGELFF
TRBJ2-5 TRBV20-1 many - TGCAGTGCTAGGGGGACAAATCAAGAGACCCAGTACTTC CSARGTNQETQYF
TRBJ2-3 TRBV11-3 - - TGTGCCAGCAGTCCCAGGGGAAGCTCCTACAATGAGCAGTATTTT CASSPRGSSYNEQYF
TRBJ2-7 TRBV19 - TRBD1 TGTGCCAGTAGACAGGGGACCAGAGGGGAGCAGTACTTC CASRQGTRGEQYF
TRBJ2-7 TRBV15 many - TGTGCCACCAGCACGAGAGGGGATCGACACGAGCAGTACTTC CATSTRGDRHEQYF
TRBJ1-2 TRBV4-1 - TRBD1 TGCACCAGCGGCCAAGATCGACAGGGCATCTATGGCTACACCTTC CTSGQDRQGIYGYTF
TRBJ1-1 TRBV19 many - TGTGCCAGTAGTGAGACAGGTTGGGGAACTGAAGCTTTCTTT CASSETGWGTEAFF
TRBJ2-1 TRBV11-2 many TRBD1 TGTGCCAGCAGCACACGAAGGGACAGGGGGCGAAATGAGCAGTTCTTC CASSTRRDRGRNEQFF
TRBJ2-5 TRBV20-1 - TRBD2 TGCAGTGCTAGAGATTCCGGGGCTAGCGGGGGGGGACAAGAGACCCAGTACTTC CSARDSGASGGGQETQYF
TRBJ1-4 TRBV7-9 once - TGTACCAGCAGCTTAGGTGCAACTAATGAAGAACTGTTTTTT CTSSLGATNEELFF
TRBJ2-3 TRBV5-1 many TRBD2 TGCGCCAGCACTCCCCGGCTAGCGGGAGGGCCAGATACGCAGTATTTT CASTPRLAGGPDTQYF
TRBJ1-2 TRBV7-2 many - TGTGCCAGCAGCCAGGACGGGAACTATGGCTACACCTTC CASSQDGNYGYTF
TRBJ2-6 TRBV7-6 - TRBD1 TGTGCCAGCAGCTTTCCGGGGACAGGGGGAAGCTCTGGGGCCAACGTCCTGACTTTC CASSFPGTGGSSGANVLTF
TRBJ1-4 TRBV4-3 once - TGCGCCAGCAGCCAAGATAGTTTTATCGGGGGGCTAGGAGGAACTAATGAAAGGCTGTTTTTT CASSQDSFIGGLGGTNERLFF
TRBJ2-1 TRBV4-2 many - TGTGCCAGCAGCCAAGACTATTTTCTAGCCACACATGGTGAGCAGTTCTTC CASSQDYFLATHGEQFF
TRBJ1-1 TRBV6-4 few - TGTGCCAGCGCCGTCGGAATTGGAACTGAAGCTTTCTTT CASAVGIGTEAFF
TRBJ1-1 TRBV6-6 - - TGTGCCAGCAGTCCCAGGTCGGGGGGCCACACTGAAGCTTTCTTT CASSPRSGGHTEAFF
TRBJ2-1 TRBV10-3 many - TGTGCCATCAGTACCGGACACAACCGCAACAATGAGCAGTTCTTC CAISTGHNRNNEQFF
TRBJ2-7 TRBV19 many - TGTGCCAGTAGCCCCTATCTGGGGTCCTACGAGCAGTACTTC CASSPYLGSYEQYF
TRBJ2-3 TRBV7-3 many - TGTGCCAGCAGCCCCCTCGGACAGAGCACAGATACGCAGTATTTT CASSPLGQSTDTQYF
TRBJ1-2 TRBV4-3 many TRBD1 TGCGCCAGCAGCCGGGACAGGGGGGGATATGGCTACACCTTC CASSRDRGGYGYTF
TRBJ2-7 TRBV19 many - TGTGCCAGTAGTATAGGGAGCGGCTCCTACGAGCAGTACTTC CASSIGSGSYEQYF
TRBJ1-1 TRBV5-1 - TRBD1 TGCGCCAGCAGTCCACGGACAGGAGGGGCGAACACTGAAGCTTTCTTT CASSPRTGGANTEAFF
TRBJ2-5 TRBV7-9 - - TGTGCCAGCAGCTTAGACCTAGGGGCCCAGTACTTC CASSLDLGAQYF
TRBJ1-3 TRBV12-5 many TRBD1 TGTGCTAGTGGTTTGAACCGGGACAGGGAACTACACACCATATATTTT CASGLNRDRELHTIYF
TRBJ2-7 TRBV24-1 - - TGTGCCACCAGTGATCCCACAGAATTCCCCTACGAGCAGTACTTC CATSDPTEFPYEQYF
TRBJ1-6 TRBV19 many - TGTGCCAGTTCTGGGGGATTCTATAATTCACCCCTCCACTTT CASSGGFYNSPLHF
TRBJ2-2 TRBV5-5 many - TGTGCCAGCAGCTATGCGCCGAACACCGGGGAGCTGTTTTTT CASSYAPNTGELFF
TRBJ1-6 TRBV20-1 many TRBD1 TGCAGTGCCCGAGGACAGGGGAGAGATTCACCCCTCCACTTT CSARGQGRDSPLHF
TRBJ2-2 TRBV12-5 many - TGTGCTAGTGCCGGACAAGGGTTTTCCGGGGAGCTGTTTTTT CASAGQGFSGELFF
TRBJ2-7 TRBV6-5 many TRBD2 TGTGCCAGCAGTCTCACTAGCGGGAGTAGCTACGAGCAGTACTTC CASSLTSGSSYEQYF
TRBJ2-7 TRBV7-9 many - TGTGCCAGCAGCCCGACAGAATACTACGAGCAGTACTTC CASSPTEYYEQYF
TRBJ2-7 TRBV19 many - TGTGCCAGTAGTATGGGCGGTGACTCCTACGAGCAGTACTTC CASSMGGDSYEQYF
TRBJ1-2 TRBV5-1 many TRBD1 TGCGCCAGCAGCTCAACCGGGACAGGGGGGGGCTACACCTTC CASSSTGTGGGYTF
TRBJ1-6 TRBV7-7 once - TGTGCTGGCAGCCTCCAAGGTAAATCCTATAATTCACCCCTCCACTTT CAGSLQGKSYNSPLHF
TRBJ1-5 TRBV12-3/TRBV12-4 once - TGTGCCAGCAGCTTCTGGGGGGGGAAGACCCAGCATTTT CASSFWGGKTQHF
TRBJ2-5 TRBV11-1 many TRBD1 TGTGCCAGCAGCTTGGGGGGACAGGCGCTTGGAGAGACCCAGTACTTC CASSLGGQALGETQYF
TRBJ2-6 TRBV10-3 many - TGTGCCATCAGTGACCACGACAAGGCCGGGGCCAACGTCCTGACTTTC CAISDHDKAGANVLTF
TRBJ2-1 TRBV20-1 - TRBD2 TGCAGTGTCTCGCGATCGAGACTAGCGGGAGACTACAATGAGCAGTTCTTC CSVSRSRLAGDYNEQFF
TRBJ2-1 TRBV9 many TRBD1 TGTGCCAGCAGCGGGACAGGGGACAATGAGCAGTTCTTC CASSGTGDNEQFF
TRBJ1-3 TRBV6-5 many - TGTGCCAGCAGGACAGCCCCTGGAAACACCATATATTTT CASRTAPGNTIYF
TRBJ2-3 TRBV11-2 many TRBD2 TGTGCCAGCAGCCCTAGGGTCCTAGCGGGAGCGGATGCAGATACGCAGTATTTT CASSPRVLAGADADTQYF
TRBJ1-4 TRBV6-5 many TRBD1 TGTGCCAGCAGCCGCCTTGGACAGGGTGATGAAAAACTGTTTTTT CASSRLGQGDEKLFF
TRBJ1-2 TRBV29-1 - - TGCAGCGCCGAAGGGGGTGTCGGTGGCTACACCTTC CSAEGGVGGYTF
TRBJ2-2 TRBV7-8 - - TGTGCCAGCAGCCAAATCACCGGGGAGCTGTTTTTT CASSQITGELFF
TRBJ2-3 TRBV6-1 - TRBD1 TGTGCCATTGCGGGACAGGGGGCCTTCACAGATACGCAGTATTTT CAIAGQGAFTDTQYF
TRBJ2-3 TRBV6-1 many - TGTGCCAGCAGTAAACAGGGGAGGGATACGCAGTATTTT CASSKQGRDTQYF
TRBJ2-2 TRBV7-9 many TRBD1 TGTGCCAGCAGCAACAGGGGGCGCAACACCGGGGAGCTGTTTTTT CASSNRGRNTGELFF
TRBJ2-3 TRBV12-3/TRBV12-4 - TRBD1 TGTGCCAGCAGTGAGGACAGGGGGTTGGATACGCAGTATTTT CASSEDRGLDTQYF
TRBJ2-1 TRBV3-1 many - TGTGCCAGCAGTCCCCTACTCAAAAAGGATGAGCAGTTCTTC CASSPLLKKDEQFF
TRBJ1-2 TRBV19 many TRBD1 TGTGCCAGTAAGCCTTATGGACAGGGTCTCTATGGCTACACCTTC CASKPYGQGLYGYTF
TRBJ2-1 TRBV5-1 - TRBD2 TGCGCCAGCAGCTTGAGTCCTAGCGGGAGCCCCCATGAGCAGTTCTTC CASSLSPSGSPHEQFF
TRBJ2-7 TRBV15 many TRBD2 TGTGCCACCAGCGAGGGACTAGCGGGAGGATACGAGCAGTACTTC CATSEGLAGGYEQYF
TRBJ1-2 TRBV7-9 few - - CASSIYLCSVEDLGLQGYTF
TRBJ1-2 TRBV7-2 many - TGTGCCAGCATCCTAGTCGCCGGGGGAGACTATGGCTACACCTTC CASILVAGGDYGYTF
TRBJ2-7 TRBV20-1 many TRBD1 TGCAGTGCGCGGGACAGGCCCCCCCGGTACGAGCAGTACTTC CSARDRPPRYEQYF